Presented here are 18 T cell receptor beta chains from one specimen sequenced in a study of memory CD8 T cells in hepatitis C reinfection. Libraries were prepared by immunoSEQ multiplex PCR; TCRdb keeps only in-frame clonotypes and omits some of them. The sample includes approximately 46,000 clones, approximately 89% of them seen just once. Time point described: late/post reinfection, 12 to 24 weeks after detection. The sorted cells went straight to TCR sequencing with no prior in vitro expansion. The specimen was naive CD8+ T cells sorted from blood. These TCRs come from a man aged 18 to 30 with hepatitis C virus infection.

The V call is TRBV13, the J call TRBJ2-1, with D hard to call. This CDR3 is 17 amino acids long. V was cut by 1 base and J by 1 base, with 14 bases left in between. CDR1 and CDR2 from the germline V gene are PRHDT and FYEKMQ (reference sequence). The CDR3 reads CASSLEAGRPSYNEQFF. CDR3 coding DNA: TGTGCCAGCAGCTTAGAGGCAGGCAGGCCTTCCTACAATGAGCAGTTCTTC.

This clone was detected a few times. The DNA for the CDR3 is TGCGCCAGCAGGAAAGAGGGAGGAGGAAATGAAAAACTGTTTTTT. This gives the protein CASRKEGGGNEKLFF. V gene TRBV4-1 combines with J gene TRBJ1-4; no definite D call. The V end lost 6 bases, the J end lost 5 bases, and 16 bases lay between the germline ends. Germline values: CDR1 MGHRA, CDR2 YSYEKL. The length of the CDR3 is 15 residues.

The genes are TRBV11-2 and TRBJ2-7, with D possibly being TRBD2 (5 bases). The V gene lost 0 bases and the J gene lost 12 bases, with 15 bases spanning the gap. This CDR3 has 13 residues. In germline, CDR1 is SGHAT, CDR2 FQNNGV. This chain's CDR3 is CASSLDPIGLSYF. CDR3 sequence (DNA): TGTGCCAGCAGCTTAGACCCGATCGGACTGTCGTACTTC.

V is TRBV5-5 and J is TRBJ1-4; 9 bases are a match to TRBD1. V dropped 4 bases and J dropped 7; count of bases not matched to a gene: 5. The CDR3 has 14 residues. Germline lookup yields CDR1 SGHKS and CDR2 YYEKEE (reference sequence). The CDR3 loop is CASSTGGIGEKLFF. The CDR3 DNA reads TGTGCCAGCAGCACAGGGGGCATCGGTGAAAAACTGTTTTTT.

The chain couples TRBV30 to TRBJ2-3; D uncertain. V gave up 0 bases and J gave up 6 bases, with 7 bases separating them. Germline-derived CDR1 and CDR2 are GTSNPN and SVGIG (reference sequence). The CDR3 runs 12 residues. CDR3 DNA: TGTGCCTGGAGTGTAGCCCTGGATACGCAGTATTTT. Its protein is CAWSVALDTQYF.

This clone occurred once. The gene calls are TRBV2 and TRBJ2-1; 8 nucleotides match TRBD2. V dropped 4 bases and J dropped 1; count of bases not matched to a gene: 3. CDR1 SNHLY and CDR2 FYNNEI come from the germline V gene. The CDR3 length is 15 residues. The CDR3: CASSVSGGSYNEQFF. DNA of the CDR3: TGTGCCAGCAGTGTATCGGGGGGGTCCTACAATGAGCAGTTCTTC.

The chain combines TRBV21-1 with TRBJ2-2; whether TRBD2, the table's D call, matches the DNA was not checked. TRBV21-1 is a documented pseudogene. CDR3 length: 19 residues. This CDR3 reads CASVRGVGLAGVVAGELFF. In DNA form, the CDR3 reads TGTGCCAGCGTCCGGGGAGTTGGACTAGCGGGAGTCGTAGCCGGGGAGCTGTTTTTT.

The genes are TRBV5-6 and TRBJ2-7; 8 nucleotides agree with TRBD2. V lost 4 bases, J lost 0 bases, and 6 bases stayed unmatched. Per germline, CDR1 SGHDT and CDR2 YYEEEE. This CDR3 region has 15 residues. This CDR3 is CASSPGGASSYEQYV. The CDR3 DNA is TGTGCCAGCAGCCCCGGGGGGGCAAGCTCCTACGAGCAGTACGTC.

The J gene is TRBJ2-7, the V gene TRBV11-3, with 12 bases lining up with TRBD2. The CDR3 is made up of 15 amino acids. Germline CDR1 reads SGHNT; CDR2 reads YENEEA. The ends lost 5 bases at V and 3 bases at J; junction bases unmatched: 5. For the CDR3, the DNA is TGTGCCAGCAGCAACGGACTAGCGGGGAACTACGAGCAGTACTTC. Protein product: CASSNGLAGNYEQYF.

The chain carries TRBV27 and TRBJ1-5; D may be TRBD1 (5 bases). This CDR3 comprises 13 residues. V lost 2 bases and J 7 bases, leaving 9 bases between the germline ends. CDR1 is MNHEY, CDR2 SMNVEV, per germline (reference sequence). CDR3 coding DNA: TGTGCCAGCAGTTTAGGGAGGGGCCAGCCCCAGCATTTT. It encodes CASSLGRGQPQHF.

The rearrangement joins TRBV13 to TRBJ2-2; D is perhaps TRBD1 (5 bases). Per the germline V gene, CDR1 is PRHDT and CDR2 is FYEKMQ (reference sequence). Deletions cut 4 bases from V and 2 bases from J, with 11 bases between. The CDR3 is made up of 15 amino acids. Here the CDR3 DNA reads TGTGCCAGCAGCTCGTCCGGACATAACACCGGGGAGCTGTTTTTT. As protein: CASSSSGHNTGELFF.

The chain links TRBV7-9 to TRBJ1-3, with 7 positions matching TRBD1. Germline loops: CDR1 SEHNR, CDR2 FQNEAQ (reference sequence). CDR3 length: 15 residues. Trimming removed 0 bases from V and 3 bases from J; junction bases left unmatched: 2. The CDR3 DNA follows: TGTGCCAGCAGCTTAGCGAGGGACAGTGGAAACACCATATATTTT. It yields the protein CASSLARDSGNTIYF.

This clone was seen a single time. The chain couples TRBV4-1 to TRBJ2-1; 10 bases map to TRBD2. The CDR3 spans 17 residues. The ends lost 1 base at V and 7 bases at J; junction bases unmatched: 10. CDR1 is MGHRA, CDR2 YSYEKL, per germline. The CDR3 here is CASSQGGLAGANNEQFF. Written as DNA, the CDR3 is TGCGCCAGCAGCCAAGGGGGCCTAGCGGGAGCGAATAATGAGCAGTTCTTC.

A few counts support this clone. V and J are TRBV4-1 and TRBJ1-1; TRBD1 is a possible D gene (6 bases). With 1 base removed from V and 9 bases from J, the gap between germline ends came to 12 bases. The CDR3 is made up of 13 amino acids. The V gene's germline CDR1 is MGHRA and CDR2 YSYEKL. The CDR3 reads CASSQGGLGKAFF. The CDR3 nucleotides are TGCGCCAGCAGCCAAGGGGGGCTGGGAAAAGCTTTCTTT.

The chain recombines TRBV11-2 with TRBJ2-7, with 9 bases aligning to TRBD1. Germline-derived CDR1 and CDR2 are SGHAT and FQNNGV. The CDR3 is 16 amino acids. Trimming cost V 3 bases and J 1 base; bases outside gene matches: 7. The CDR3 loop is CASSLGQGLHSYEQYF. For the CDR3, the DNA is TGTGCCAGCAGCTTGGGACAGGGCCTGCATTCCTACGAGCAGTACTTC.

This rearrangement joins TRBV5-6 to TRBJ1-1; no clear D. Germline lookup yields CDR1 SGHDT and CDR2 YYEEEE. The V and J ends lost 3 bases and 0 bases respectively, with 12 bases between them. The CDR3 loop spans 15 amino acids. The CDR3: CASSSLRFLNTEAFF. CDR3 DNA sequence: TGTGCCAGCAGCTCCCTCAGGTTTTTGAACACTGAAGCTTTCTTT.

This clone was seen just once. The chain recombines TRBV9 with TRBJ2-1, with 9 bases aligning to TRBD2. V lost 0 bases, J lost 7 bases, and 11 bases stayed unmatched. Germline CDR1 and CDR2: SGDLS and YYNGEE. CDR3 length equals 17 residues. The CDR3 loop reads CASSVARGGLAWNEQFF. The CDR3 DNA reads TGTGCCAGCAGCGTAGCCAGGGGGGGACTAGCATGGAATGAGCAGTTCTTC.

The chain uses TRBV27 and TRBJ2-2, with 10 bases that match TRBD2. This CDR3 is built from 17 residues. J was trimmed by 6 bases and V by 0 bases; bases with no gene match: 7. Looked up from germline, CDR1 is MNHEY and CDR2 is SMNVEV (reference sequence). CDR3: CASSLSSLAGEAGELFF. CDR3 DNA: TGTGCCAGCAGTTTATCGTCCCTAGCGGGAGAGGCCGGGGAGCTGTTTTTT.